The rows below give T cell receptor beta chains drawn from one sample of a study of cytomegalovirus exposure and HLA in healthy donors. Here immunoSEQ multiplex PCR was the method, and the copy in TCRdb shows in-frame clones only, minus some. This sample has about 160,000 clones, with around 83% found just once. Sequencing was carried out using PBMCs. These receptors were obtained from a man aged 50-59 years in good health and CMV-seropositive. CDR3s include the opening cysteine and the closing phenylalanine or tryptophan. The D gene is left open where the match is weak. Part of the rows lack a size; the others show once, few, many or a class for expanded clones.

. | TRBJ1-2 | TRBV6-5 | . | TGTGCCAGCAGAACCCGGGGAAATAACTATGGCTACACCTTC | CASRTRGNNYGYTF
. | TRBJ1-5 | TRBV6-5 | TRBD1 | TGTGCCAGCAGCCCCGGACAGGGGGCTAATCAGCCCCAGCATTTT | CASSPGQGANQPQHF
. | TRBJ2-1 | TRBV27 | TRBD1 | TGTGCCAGCAGTGGGACAGGGATCCGGAACCCGAGAAATGAGCAGTTCTTC | CASSGTGIRNPRNEQFF
once | TRBJ2-7 | TRBV11-3 | . | TGTGCCAGCAGCTTAGGCAGGGGCCCTACCTACGAGCAGTACTTC | CASSLGRGPTYEQYF
. | TRBJ2-1 | TRBV5-1 | TRBD2 | TGCGCCAGCAGCTTAACTAGCGGGGGGACTAATGAGCAGTTCTTC | CASSLTSGGTNEQFF
. | TRBJ2-1 | TRBV7-9 | . | TGTGCCAGCAGCTTAGGGGGGGGCCGAAACAATGAGCAGTTCTTC | CASSLGGGRNNEQFF
once | TRBJ2-4 | TRBV2 | . | TGTGCCAGCAGGGAGAAGACGAGGACCAAAAACATTCAGTACTTC | CASREKTRTKNIQYF
. | TRBJ2-2 | TRBV9 | . | TGTGCCAGCAGCGGGGGGGGGCAGCGCGTCCCGGGGGCCGGGGAGCTGTTTTTT | CASSGGGQRVPGAGELFF
. | TRBJ2-5 | TRBV10-2 | . | TGCGCCAGCAGTGAGTCCGGGACAGGGCAATTAACTAGCGGGTCGACCCAGTACTTC | CASSESGTGQLTSGSTQYF
. | TRBJ1-1 | TRBV5-5 | . | TGTGCCAGCAGCTTGGAAGCGACAGGTTGGGTGGTGAACACTGAAGCTTTCTTT | CASSLEATGWVVNTEAFF
. | TRBJ2-1 | TRBV11-3 | TRBD2 | TGTGCCAGCAGCCCTCAAACGGGACTAGTATCTAATGAGCAGTTCTTC | CASSPQTGLVSNEQFF
. | TRBJ2-5 | TRBV7-2 | TRBD2 | TGTGCCAGCAGCTTAGCTTTACGGGGGGGCGCGAGTAGAGAGACCCAGTACTTC | CASSLALRGGASRETQYF
. | TRBJ1-1 | TRBV25-1 | . | TGTGCCAGCAGTGAAGGGCAGCTATCGAACACTGAAGCTTTCTTT | CASSEGQLSNTEAFF
. | TRBJ1-1 | TRBV7-2 | . | TGTGCCAGCAGCTTACTCCCTCGACCCGAGAGGGCTTTCTTT | CASSLLPRPERAFF
. | TRBJ2-5 | TRBV5-6 | . | TGTGCCAGCAGTCGGCAGGGTATACAAGAGACCCAGTACTTC | CASSRQGIQETQYF
. | TRBJ2-3 | TRBV25-1 | . | TGTGCCAGCAGTCCCGGGACTGGGGAGTATTTT | CASSPGTGEYF
. | TRBJ2-1 | TRBV6-6 | . | TGTGCCAGCAGTTACTCGATGCTACAGGAGCAGTTCTTC | CASSYSMLQEQFF
. | TRBJ1-5 | TRBV19 | . | TGTGCCAGTAGTATTTCCCGCAGGGCTAGCAATCAGCCCCAGCATTTT | CASSISRRASNQPQHF
. | TRBJ2-5 | TRBV6-1 | TRBD2 | TGTGCCAGCACTCCCGGGACTAGACAAGAGACCCAGTACTTC | CASTPGTRQETQYF
few | TRBJ1-2 | TRBV6-5 | TRBD1 | TGTGCCAGCAGCGCCGGGACAGCCTGCGGCTACACCTTC | CASSAGTACGYTF
. | TRBJ2-5 | TRBV7-9 | TRBD1 | TGTGCCAGCAGCCCCGGACAGGGCGGTATTGAGACCCAGTACTTC | CASSPGQGGIETQYF
. | TRBJ2-1 | TRBV11-2 | . | TGTGCCAGCAGCTTAGGTAGCGAGCAGTTCTTC | CASSLGSEQFF
. | TRBJ1-4 | TRBV6-6 | TRBD1 | TGTGCCAGCATGGACAGGGTGTCGGCAACTAATGAAAAACTGTTTTTT | CASMDRVSATNEKLFF
. | TRBJ2-7 | TRBV11-2 | . | TGTGCCAGCAGCAACGGACAGAGACCAACCTACGAGCAGTACTTC | CASSNGQRPTYEQYF
. | TRBJ2-2 | TRBV14 | TRBD1 | TGTGCCAGCAGCCAAGCAAACAGGGGGTTCGGCACCGGGGAGCTGTTTTTT | CASSQANRGFGTGELFF
. | TRBJ2-1 | TRBV21-1 | . | TGTGCCAGCAGCCGGCCTTGGAGGCAGGTTCAGGACAATGAGCAGTTCTTC | CASSRPWRQVQDNEQFF
. | TRBJ1-1 | TRBV7-8 | . | TGTGCCAGCCGCTTAGGGGGGGGTAACACTGAAGCTTTCTTT | CASRLGGGNTEAFF
. | TRBJ2-3 | TRBV5-5 | . | TGTGCCAGCAGCTTGGCGGGACAAGATACGCAGTATTTT | CASSLAGQDTQYF
. | TRBJ1-1 | TRBV9 | . | TGTGCCAGCAGCGTGGGGGCGCTGAACACTGAAGCTTTCTTT | CASSVGALNTEAFF
. | TRBJ2-2 | TRBV29-1 | . | TGCAGCGTTTTCGGAGAGGCGAACACCGGGGAGCTGTTTTTT | CSVFGEANTGELFF
. | TRBJ2-1 | TRBV5-4 | . | TGTGCCAGCACGGGGATGGCAAATGAGCAGTTCTTC | CASTGMANEQFF
. | TRBJ2-1 | TRBV7-3 | . | TGTGCCAGCAGCTTAGGCCCCCCCTCGGGAATCGGGAATGAGCAGTTCTTC | CASSLGPPSGIGNEQFF
. | TRBJ2-3 | TRBV2 | . | TGTGCCAGCAGTGTTGGCAGTAGCACAGATACGCAGTATTTT | CASSVGSSTDTQYF
. | TRBJ1-6 | TRBV11-2 | . | TGTGCCAGCAGCCCCCGACAGAGCCTCTATAATTCACCCCTCCACTTT | CASSPRQSLYNSPLHF
. | TRBJ1-1 | TRBV28 | . | TGTGCCAGCAGGGTGGGGGGGGCTACGGTGAAAACTGAAGCTTTCTTT | CASRVGGATVKTEAFF
. | TRBJ2-2 | TRBV4-1 | . | TGCGCCAGCAGCCAAGGGACTATCGGGGAGCTGTTTTTT | CASSQGTIGELFF
. | TRBJ1-1 | TRBV6-1 | . | TGTGCCAGCATCGGGCAGGGTTTGAACACTGAAGCTTTCTTT | CASIGQGLNTEAFF
. | TRBJ2-2 | TRBV5-1 | . | TGCGCCAGCAGCTTGGTGGCGGGGAACACCGGGGAGCTGTTTTTT | CASSLVAGNTGELFF
. | TRBJ2-1 | TRBV18 | . | TGTGCCAGCTCACCAGCATTGGCAAACAATGAGCAGTTCTTC | CASSPALANNEQFF
. | TRBJ1-2 | TRBV9 | . | TGTGCCAGCAGCGCTCAGGGCGGGGGGGTGAGCTATGGCTACACCTTC | CASSAQGGGVSYGYTF
once | TRBJ2-1 | TRBV5-1 | . | TGCGCCAGCAGCTTGGGACTATCTTACAATGAGCAGTTCTTC | CASSLGLSYNEQFF
. | TRBJ2-4 | TRBV19 | . | TGTGCCAGTAGTATGGATTCCCCGCGGGTTACGACCAAAAACATTCAGTACTTC | CASSMDSPRVTTKNIQYF
. | TRBJ1-3 | TRBV19 | . | TGTGCCAGCTCACACCCCTCTGGAAACACCATATATTTT | CASSHPSGNTIYF
. | TRBJ2-4 | TRBV2 | . | TGTGCCAGCAGTGAGCCGGGACTCACTTTGGGCAAAAACATTCAGTACTTC | CASSEPGLTLGKNIQYF
. | TRBJ2-1 | TRBV11-2 | TRBD2 | TGTGCCAGCAGCTTAGCCGCCCCCCTTATGGCGGGGGGGCCTAATGAGCAGTTCTTC | CASSLAAPLMAGGPNEQFF
. | TRBJ1-2 | TRBV27 | TRBD1 | TGTGCCAGCAGTTCCCAGGACAGGGCCAACTATGGCTACACCTTC | CASSSQDRANYGYTF
. | TRBJ2-5 | TRBV7-6 | . | TGTGCCAGCAGCTTGGCTTATGGTGGAGAGACCCAGTACTTC | CASSLAYGGETQYF
. | TRBJ2-5 | TRBV19 | . | TGTGCCAGTAGTATGGGAGTGGGAGAGACCCAGTACTTC | CASSMGVGETQYF
. | TRBJ1-3 | TRBV5-1 | . | TGCGCCAGCAGCTTGGCGGGGGGCAAAGGAGGGAACACCATATATTTT | CASSLAGGKGGNTIYF
. | TRBJ1-2 | TRBV30 | TRBD1 | TGTGCCTGGAGGAATTACGGGAGGGGACAGGGGGCCTACACCTTC | CAWRNYGRGQGAYTF
. | TRBJ2-1 | TRBV5-1 | TRBD2 | TGCGCCAGCAGCAGAGCCGGTAGCGGGAGAACCTCCTACAATGAGCAGTTCTTC | CASSRAGSGRTSYNEQFF
. | TRBJ1-6 | TRBV19 | . | TGTGCCAGTAGTGCCGCCTCGGCAGGGACACCCCTCCACTTT | CASSAASAGTPLHF
. | TRBJ2-1 | TRBV18 | . | TGTGCCAGCTCACCAGGCGGGGGCCGGGATGAGCAGTTCTTC | CASSPGGGRDEQFF
. | TRBJ2-1 | TRBV19 | . | TGTGCCAGTAGTCCTTTGGAGTTTTCCTACAATGAGCAGTTCTTC | CASSPLEFSYNEQFF
. | TRBJ2-5 | TRBV7-9 | . | TGTGCCAGCCGTCTAGGGGGAGGGGTGGAGACCCAGTACTTC | CASRLGGGVETQYF
. | TRBJ2-1 | TRBV7-6 | TRBD2 | TGTGCCAGCAGCTTAGTTCTCGGGGGGGTGAATGAGCAGTTCTTC | CASSLVLGGVNEQFF
. | TRBJ1-2 | TRBV19 | TRBD1 | TGTGCCAGTGCCACTCCCGGGACAGGTCTTAACTATGGCTACACCTTC | CASATPGTGLNYGYTF